These 7 T cell receptor beta chains came from one sample sequenced in a study of cytomegalovirus exposure and HLA in healthy donors. In the PCR, 60 Vbeta and 13 Jbeta primers were used. Repertoires were generated with immunoSEQ multiplex PCR, while TCRdb's copy carries only in-frame clones and drops some. The sample carries over 110,000 clones, 70% to 85% recorded once. What was sequenced was PBMCs. The receptors come from a male donor in good health and CMV-seronegative.

As DNA, the CDR3 is TGTGCCGTTACTAGCGGATTCAATGAGCAGTTCTTC. This codes for CAVTSGFNEQFF. The chain uses TRBV19 and TRBJ2-1; 8 bases agree with TRBD2. The CDR3 sequence is 12 residues long. Looked up from germline, CDR1 is LNHDA and CDR2 is SQIVND (reference sequence). Unmatched junction bases numbered 6, after V lost 11 bases and J lost 6 bases.

The chain recombines TRBV2 with TRBJ1-3, with D unclear. Germline-derived CDR1 and CDR2 are SNHLY and FYNNEI. Trimming removed 8 bases at V and 4 bases at J, with 15 bases between. This CDR3 comprises 14 residues. The CDR3 bases are TGTGCCAGCGGAACCAGGAACGCCGGAAACACCATATATTTT. Its translation is CASGTRNAGNTIYF.

This chain links TRBV19 with TRBJ1-5; weak D call: TRBD1 (6 bases). Trimming took 1 base from V and 9 from J, leaving 10 bases between them. CDR1 is LNHDA and CDR2 is SQIVND in the germline V gene (reference sequence). The CDR3 sequence is 13 residues long. CDR3 in amino acids: CASSIGGLGPQHF. As DNA, the CDR3 is TGTGCCAGTAGTATAGGGGGGCTGGGGCCCCAGCATTTT.

This clone was detected only once. The chain links TRBV14 to TRBJ2-5; 7 bases are shared with TRBD2. V lost 1 base and J lost 5; bases outside the gene matches: 4. The CDR3 contains 14 residues. CDR1 and CDR2 (germline): SGHDN, FVKESK. Written as DNA, the CDR3 is TGTGCCAGCAGCCAAGTCCAGGGAGGGGAGACCCAGTACTTC. Its protein product is CASSQVQGGETQYF.

The chain employs TRBV5-1 and TRBJ2-2; TRBD2 aligns across 11 bases. The junction had 8 bases not matched to a gene; V was cut back by 5 bases and J by 5 bases. Germline CDR1 is SGHRS and CDR2 is YFSETQ. The CDR3 has 16 residues. The DNA of the CDR3 is TGCGCCAGCAGTTTTGGGGGACTAGCGGAAACCGGGGAGCTGTTTTTT. It specifies CASSFGGLAETGELFF.

The J gene is TRBJ2-1, the V gene TRBV28; TRBD2 aligns across 9 bases. The CDR3 totals 15 residues. Trimming at V came to 4 bases and at J to 7 bases, leaving 8 bases not matched to a gene. Germline CDR1 is MDHEN and CDR2 is SYDVKM. The chain's CDR3 is CASSSLAGGGNEQFF. CDR3 DNA: TGTGCCAGCAGTTCACTAGCGGGCGGGGGGAATGAGCAGTTCTTC. Filled out from reference TRBV28 and TRBJ2-1, the complete variable domain reads DVKVTQSSRYLVKRTGEKVFLECVQDMDHENMFWYRQDPGLGLRLIYFSYDVKMKEKGDIPEGYSVSREKKERFSLILESASTNQTSMYLCASSSLAGGGNEQFFGPGTRLTVL.

The CDR3 here is CASSLGQGSAGELFF. The DNA of the CDR3 is TGCGCCAGCAGCTTGGGACAGGGATCTGCCGGGGAGCTGTTTTTT. The chain is built from TRBV5-1 and TRBJ2-2; 7 bases match TRBD1. J lost 6 bases, V lost 0 bases, and 5 bases had no gene match. Looked up from germline, CDR1 is SGHRS and CDR2 is YFSETQ. CDR3 length: 15 amino acids. Filled out from reference TRBV5-1 and TRBJ2-2, the complete variable domain reads KAGVTQTPRYLIKTRGQQVTLSCSPISGHRSVSWYQQTPGQGLQFLFEYFSETQRNKGNFPGRFSGRQFSNSRSEMNVSTLELGDSALYLCASSLGQGSAGELFFGEGSRLTVL.